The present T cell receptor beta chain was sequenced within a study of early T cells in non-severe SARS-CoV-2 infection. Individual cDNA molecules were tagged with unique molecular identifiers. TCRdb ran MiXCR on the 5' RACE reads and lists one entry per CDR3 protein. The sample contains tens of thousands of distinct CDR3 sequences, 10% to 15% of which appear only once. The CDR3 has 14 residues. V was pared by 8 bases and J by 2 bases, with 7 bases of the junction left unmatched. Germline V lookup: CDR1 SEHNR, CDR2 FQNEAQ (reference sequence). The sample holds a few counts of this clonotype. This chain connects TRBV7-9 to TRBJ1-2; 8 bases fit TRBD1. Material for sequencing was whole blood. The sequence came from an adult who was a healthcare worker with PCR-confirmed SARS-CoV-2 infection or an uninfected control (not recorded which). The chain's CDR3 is CASGSWDRNYGYTF. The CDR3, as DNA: TGTGCCAGCGGTTCGTGGGACAGGAACTATGGCTACACCTTC.